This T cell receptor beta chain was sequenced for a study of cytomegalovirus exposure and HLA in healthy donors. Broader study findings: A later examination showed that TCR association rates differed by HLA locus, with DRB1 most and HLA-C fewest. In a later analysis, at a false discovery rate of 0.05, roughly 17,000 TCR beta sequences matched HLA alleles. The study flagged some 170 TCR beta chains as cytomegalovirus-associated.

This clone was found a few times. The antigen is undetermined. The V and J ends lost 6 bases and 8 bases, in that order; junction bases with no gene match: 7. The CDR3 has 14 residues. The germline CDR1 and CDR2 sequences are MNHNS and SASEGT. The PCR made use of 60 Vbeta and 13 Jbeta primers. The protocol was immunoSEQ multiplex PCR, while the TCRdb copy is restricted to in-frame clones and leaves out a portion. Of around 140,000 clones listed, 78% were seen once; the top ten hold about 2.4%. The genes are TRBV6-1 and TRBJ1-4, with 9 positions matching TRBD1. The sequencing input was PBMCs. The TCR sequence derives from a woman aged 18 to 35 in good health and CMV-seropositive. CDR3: CASRLTGGAEKLFF. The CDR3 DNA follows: TGTGCCAGCAGACTTACAGGGGGCGCGGAAAAACTGTTTTTT.